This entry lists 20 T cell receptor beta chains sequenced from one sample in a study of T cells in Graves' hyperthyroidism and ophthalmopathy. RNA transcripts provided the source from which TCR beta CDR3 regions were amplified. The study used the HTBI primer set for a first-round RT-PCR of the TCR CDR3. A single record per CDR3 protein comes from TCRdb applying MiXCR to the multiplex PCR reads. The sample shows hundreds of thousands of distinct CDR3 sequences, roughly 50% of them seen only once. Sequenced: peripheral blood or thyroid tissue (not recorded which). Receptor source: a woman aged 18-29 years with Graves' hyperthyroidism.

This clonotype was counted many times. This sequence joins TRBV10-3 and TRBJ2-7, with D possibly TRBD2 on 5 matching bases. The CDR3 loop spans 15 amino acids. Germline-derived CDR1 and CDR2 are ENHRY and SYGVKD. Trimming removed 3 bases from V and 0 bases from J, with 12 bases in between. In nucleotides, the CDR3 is TGTGCCATCAGTGACGGAGGAGGAACCTCCTACGAGCAGTACTTC. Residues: CAISDGGGTSYEQYF.

This chain's CDR3 is CASSFQGTGYTF. The CDR3 region has the DNA TGTGCCAGCAGCTTTCAGGGGACTGGCTACACCTTC. The rearrangement links TRBV11-2 to TRBJ1-2, with D perhaps matching TRBD1 (6 bases). With 3 bases removed from V and 7 bases from J, the gap between germline ends came to 9 bases. Germline CDR1 SGHAT, CDR2 FQNNGV. The CDR3 loop spans 12 amino acids.

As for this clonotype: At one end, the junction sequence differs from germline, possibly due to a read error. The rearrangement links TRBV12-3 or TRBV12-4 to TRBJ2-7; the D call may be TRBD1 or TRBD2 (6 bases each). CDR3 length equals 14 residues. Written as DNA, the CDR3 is TGTGCCAGCAGTTTTGGCCCCGGGGGCTACGGGCAGTACTTC. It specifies CASSFGPGGYGQYF.

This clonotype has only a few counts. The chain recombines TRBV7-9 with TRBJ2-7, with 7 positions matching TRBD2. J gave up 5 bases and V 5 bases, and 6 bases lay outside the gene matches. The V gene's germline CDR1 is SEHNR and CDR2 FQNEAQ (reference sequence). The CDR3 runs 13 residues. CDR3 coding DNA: TGTGCCAGCAGCGGAGGCGGGAGAGACGAGCAGTACTTC. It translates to CASSGGGRDEQYF.

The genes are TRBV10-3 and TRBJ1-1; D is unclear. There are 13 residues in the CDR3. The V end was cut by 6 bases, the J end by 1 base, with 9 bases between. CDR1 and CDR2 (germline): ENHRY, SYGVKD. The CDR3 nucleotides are TGTGCCATCAGGGCGGAAAGGAACACTGAAGCTTTCTTT. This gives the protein CAIRAERNTEAFF.

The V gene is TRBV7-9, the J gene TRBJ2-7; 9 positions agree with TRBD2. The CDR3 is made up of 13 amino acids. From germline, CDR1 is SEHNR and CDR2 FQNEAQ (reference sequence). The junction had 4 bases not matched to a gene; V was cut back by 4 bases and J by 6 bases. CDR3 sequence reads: CASSYSGRGEQYF. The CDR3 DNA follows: TGTGCCAGCAGCTATAGCGGGAGAGGCGAGCAGTACTTC.

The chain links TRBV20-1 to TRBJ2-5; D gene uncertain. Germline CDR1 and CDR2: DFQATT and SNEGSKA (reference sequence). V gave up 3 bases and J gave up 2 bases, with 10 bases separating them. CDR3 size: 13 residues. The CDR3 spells CSASALIQETQYF. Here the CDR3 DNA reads TGCAGTGCTAGTGCCCTAATACAAGAGACCCAGTACTTC.

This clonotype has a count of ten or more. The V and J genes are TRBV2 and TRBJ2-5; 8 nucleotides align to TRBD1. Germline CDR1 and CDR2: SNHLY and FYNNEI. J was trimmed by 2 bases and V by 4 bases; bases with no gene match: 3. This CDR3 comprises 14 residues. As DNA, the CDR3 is TGTGCCAGCAGTGCAAGACAGGGGCAAGAGACCCAGTACTTC. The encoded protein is CASSARQGQETQYF.

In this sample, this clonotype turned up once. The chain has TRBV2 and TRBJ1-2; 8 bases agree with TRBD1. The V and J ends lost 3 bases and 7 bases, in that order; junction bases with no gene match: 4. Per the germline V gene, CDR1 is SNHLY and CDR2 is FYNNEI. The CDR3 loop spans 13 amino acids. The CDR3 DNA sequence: TGTGCCAGCAGTGAGGACAGGGCGCGTGGCTACACCTTC. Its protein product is CASSEDRARGYTF.

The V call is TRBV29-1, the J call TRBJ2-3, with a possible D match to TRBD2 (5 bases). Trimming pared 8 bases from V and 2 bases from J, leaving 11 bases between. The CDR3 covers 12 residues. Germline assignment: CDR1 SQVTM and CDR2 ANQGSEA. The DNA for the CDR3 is TGCAGCTTTGGACTCCCCACAGATACGCAGTATTTT. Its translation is CSFGLPTDTQYF.

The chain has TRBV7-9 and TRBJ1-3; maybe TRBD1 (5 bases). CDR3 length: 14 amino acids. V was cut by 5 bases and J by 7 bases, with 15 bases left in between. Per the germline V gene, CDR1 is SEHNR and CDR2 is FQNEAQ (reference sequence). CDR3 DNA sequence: TGTGCCAGCAGCACCCGGCCAGGGCCGAACACCATATATTTT. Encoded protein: CASSTRPGPNTIYF.

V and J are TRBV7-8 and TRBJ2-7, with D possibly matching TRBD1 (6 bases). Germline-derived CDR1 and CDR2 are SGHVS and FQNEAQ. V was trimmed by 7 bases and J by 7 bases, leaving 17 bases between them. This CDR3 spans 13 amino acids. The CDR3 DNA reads TGTGCCAGCACCTCCAAAGGGGGACATGAGCAGTACTTC. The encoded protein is CASTSKGGHEQYF.

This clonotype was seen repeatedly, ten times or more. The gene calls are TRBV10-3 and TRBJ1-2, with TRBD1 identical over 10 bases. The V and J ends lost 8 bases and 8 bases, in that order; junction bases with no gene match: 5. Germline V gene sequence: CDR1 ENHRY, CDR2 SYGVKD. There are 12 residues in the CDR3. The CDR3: CAIFGTGDGYTF. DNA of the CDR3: TGTGCCATCTTCGGGACAGGGGACGGCTACACCTTC.

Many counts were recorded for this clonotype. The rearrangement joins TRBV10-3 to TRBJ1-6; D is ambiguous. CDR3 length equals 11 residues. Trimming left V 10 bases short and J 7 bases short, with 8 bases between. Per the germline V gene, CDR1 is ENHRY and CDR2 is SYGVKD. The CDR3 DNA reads TGTGCCAGCACCGAAAATTCACCCCTCCACTTT. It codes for CASTENSPLHF.

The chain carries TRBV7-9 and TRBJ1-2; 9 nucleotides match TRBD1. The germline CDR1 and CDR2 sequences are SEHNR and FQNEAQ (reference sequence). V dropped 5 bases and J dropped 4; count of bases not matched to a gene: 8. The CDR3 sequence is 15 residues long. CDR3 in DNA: TGTGCCAGCAGCCCACCAGGGGACAGGGCCTATGGCTACACCTTC. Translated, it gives CASSPPGDRAYGYTF.

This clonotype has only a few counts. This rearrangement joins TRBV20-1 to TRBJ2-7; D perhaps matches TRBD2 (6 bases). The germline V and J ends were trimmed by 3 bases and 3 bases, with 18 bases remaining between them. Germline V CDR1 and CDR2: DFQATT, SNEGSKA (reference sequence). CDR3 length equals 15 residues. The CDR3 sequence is CSARTSPLVGYEQYF. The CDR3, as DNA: TGCAGTGCTAGGACTAGTCCTCTGGTTGGCTACGAGCAGTACTTC.

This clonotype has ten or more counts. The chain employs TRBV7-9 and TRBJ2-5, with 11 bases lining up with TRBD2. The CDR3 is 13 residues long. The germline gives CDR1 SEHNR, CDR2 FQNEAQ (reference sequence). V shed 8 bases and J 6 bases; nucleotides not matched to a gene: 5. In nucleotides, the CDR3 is TGTGCCAGCGTAGCGGGAGGGAAGAAGACCCAGTACTTC. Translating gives CASVAGGKKTQYF. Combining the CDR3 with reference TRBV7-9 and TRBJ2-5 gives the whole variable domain DTGVSQNPRHKITKRGQNVTFRCDPISEHNRLYWYRQTLGQGPEFLTYFQNEAQLEKSRLLSDRFSAERPKGSFSTLEIQRTEQGDSAMYLCASVAGGKKTQYFGPGTRLLVL.

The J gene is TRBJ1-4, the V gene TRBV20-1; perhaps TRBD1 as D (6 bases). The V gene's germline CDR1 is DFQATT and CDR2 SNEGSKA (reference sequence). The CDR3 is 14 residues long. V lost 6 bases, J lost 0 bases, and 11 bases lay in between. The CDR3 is CSARTDSTNEKLFF. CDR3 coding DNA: TGCAGTGCACGGACAGACTCAACTAATGAAAAACTGTTTTTT.

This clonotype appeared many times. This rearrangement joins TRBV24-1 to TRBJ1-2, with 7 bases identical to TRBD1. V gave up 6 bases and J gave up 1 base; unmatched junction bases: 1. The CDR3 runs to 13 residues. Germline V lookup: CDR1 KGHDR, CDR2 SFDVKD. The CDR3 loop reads CATSRDSNYGYTF. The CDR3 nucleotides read TGTGCCACCAGTCGGGACAGTAACTATGGCTACACCTTC.

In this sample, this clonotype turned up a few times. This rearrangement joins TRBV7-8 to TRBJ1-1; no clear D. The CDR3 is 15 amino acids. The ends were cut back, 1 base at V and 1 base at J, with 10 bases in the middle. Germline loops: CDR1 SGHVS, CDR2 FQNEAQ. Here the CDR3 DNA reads TGTGCCAGCAGCTTAGAGGCCAGGACGAACACTGAAGCTTTCTTT. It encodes CASSLEARTNTEAFF.